This record concerns one T cell receptor (beta chain) sequence. Its antigen remains unidentified. In the original workflow: Filtering of immunoSEQ junctional sequences could not match full-length read filtering. Data came from immunoSEQ multiplex PCR; TCRdb stores just in-frame clones and leaves some out. V and J calls and clone size are given by that table; D and trimming were obtained from the DNA. The profile shows around 2.5 million clones, approximately 94% of them singletons. The CDR3 contains 15 residues. Germline V gene data show CDR1 as SGHRS and CDR2 as YFSETQ. V was trimmed by 0 bases and J by 5 bases, leaving 13 bases between them. The sample belongs to a study of shared clonotypes between healthy human individuals. General study findings and limits: Sampling covered nothing but blood. Tissue TCR repertoires likely differ from those found in blood.

CD4+ cells yielded CD45RA+ naive and CD45RA-negative memory subsets. The sample taken for sequencing was naive CD4+ T cells from PBMCs. Stated subset: CD45RA+ positively selected. The receptor was derived from a man aged 18-30 years in good health. Some clones in this sample may be carry-over from other donors' samples. The chain recombines TRBV5-1 with TRBJ2-3; D gene uncertain. CDR3 amino acids: CASSLEGILGDTQYF. In DNA, the CDR3 is TGCGCCAGCAGCTTGGAGGGCATTCTGGGAGATACGCAGTATTTT.